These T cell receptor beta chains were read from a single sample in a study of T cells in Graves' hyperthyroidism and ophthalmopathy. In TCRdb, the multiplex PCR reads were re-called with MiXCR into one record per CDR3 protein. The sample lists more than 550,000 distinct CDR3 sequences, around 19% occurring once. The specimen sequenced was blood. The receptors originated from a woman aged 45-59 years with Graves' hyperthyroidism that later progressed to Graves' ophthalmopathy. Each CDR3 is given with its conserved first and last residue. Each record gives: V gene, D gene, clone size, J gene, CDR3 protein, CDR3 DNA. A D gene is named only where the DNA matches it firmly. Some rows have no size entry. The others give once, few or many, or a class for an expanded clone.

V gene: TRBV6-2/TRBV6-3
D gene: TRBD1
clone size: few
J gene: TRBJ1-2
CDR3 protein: CATGQGGGYTF
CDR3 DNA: TGTGCCACCGGACAGGGAGGTGGCTACACCTTC

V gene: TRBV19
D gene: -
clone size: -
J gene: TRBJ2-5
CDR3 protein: CATQRAEGETQYF
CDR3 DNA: TGTGCCACCCAAAGGGCAGAGGGAGAGACCCAGTACTTC

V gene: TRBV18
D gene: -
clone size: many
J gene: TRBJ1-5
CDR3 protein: CASSPGGGRDQPQHF
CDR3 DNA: TGTGCCAGCTCACCAGGAGGGGGGCGCGATCAGCCCCAGCATTTT

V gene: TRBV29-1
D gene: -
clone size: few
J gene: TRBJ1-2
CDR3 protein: CSVVRQIDGYTF
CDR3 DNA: TGCAGCGTTGTGCGCCAGATCGATGGCTACACCTTC

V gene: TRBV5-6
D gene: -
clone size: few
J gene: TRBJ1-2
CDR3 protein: CASSANRWERSYGYTF
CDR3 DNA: TGTGCCAGCAGCGCGAACCGGTGGGAGCGATCCTATGGCTACACCTTC

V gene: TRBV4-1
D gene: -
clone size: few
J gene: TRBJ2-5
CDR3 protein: CASSHLVGNQETQYF
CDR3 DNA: TGCGCCAGCAGCCACCTTGTAGGGAACCAAGAGACCCAGTACTTC

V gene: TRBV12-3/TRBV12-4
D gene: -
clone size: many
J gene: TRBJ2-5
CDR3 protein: CASSLAEGQETQYF
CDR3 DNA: TGTGCCAGCAGTTTAGCGGAGGGCCAAGAGACCCAGTACTTC

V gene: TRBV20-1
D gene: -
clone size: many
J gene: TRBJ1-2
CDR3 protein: CSAQGASHGYTF
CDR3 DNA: TGCAGTGCCCAAGGGGCGTCACACGGCTACACCTTC

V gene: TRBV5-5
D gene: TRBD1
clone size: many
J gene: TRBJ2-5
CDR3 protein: CASSLVTGVGETQYF
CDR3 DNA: TGTGCCAGCAGCTTGGTGACAGGGGTAGGGGAGACCCAGTACTTC

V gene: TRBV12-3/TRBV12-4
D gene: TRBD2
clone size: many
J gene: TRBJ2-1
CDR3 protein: CASRRTSGGAHEQFF
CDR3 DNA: TGTGCCAGCAGACGTACTAGCGGGGGGGCGCATGAGCAGTTCTTC

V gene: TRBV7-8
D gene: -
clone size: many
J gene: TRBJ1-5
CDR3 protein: CASSLQGFSNQPQHF
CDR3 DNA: TGTGCCAGCAGCTTACAGGGGTTCAGCAATCAGCCCCAGCATTTT

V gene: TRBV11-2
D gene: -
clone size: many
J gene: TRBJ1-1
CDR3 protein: CASSLREKAFF
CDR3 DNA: TGTGCCAGCAGCTTGAGGGAAAAGGCTTTCTTT

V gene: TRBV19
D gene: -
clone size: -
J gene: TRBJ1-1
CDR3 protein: CASSIEPGYFENTEAFF
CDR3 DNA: TGTGCCAGTAGTATAGAGCCAGGGTATTTTGAGAACACTGAAGCTTTCTTT

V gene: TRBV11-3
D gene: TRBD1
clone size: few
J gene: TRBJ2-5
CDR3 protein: CASSQGALETQYF
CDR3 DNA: TGTGCCAGCAGCCAGGGGGCGCTTGAGACCCAGTACTTC

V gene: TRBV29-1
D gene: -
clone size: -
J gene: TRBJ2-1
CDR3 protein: CSVVSLEQFF
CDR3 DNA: TGCAGCGTTGTTTCTCTTGAGCAGTTCTTC

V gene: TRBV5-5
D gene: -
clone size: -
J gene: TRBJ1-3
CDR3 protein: CASSLVWKGDITGNTIYF
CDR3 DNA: TGTGCCAGCAGCTTGGTCTGGAAGGGAGACATTACTGGAAACACCATATATTTT

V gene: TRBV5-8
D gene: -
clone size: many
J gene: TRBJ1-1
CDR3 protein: CASSLGTDIMNTEAFF
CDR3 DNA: TGTGCCAGCAGCTTGGGGACAGACATAATGAACACTGAAGCTTTCTTT

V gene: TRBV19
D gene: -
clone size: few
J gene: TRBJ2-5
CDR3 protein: CASSRDGGVPVLETQYF
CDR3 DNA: TGTGCCAGTAGCAGGGACGGCGGGGTCCCGGTACTCGAGACCCAGTACTTC

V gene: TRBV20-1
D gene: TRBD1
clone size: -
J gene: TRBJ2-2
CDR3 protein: CSARVGTANTGELFF
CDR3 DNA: TGCAGTGCTAGAGTAGGGACAGCGAACACCGGGGAGCTGTTTTTT

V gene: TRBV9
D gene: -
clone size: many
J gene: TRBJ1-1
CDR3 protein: CASSPQVDSYGEAFF
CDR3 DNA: TGTGCCAGCAGCCCCCAAGTGGACAGCTACGGTGAAGCTTTCTTT

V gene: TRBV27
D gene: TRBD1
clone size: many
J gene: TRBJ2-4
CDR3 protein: CASSTRDRGWGDIQYF
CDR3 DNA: TGTGCCAGCAGTACTCGGGACAGGGGGTGGGGGGACATTCAGTACTTC

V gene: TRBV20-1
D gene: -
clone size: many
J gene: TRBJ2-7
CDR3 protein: CSAPDPTSYEQYF
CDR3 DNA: TGCAGTGCTCCAGACCCGACCTCCTACGAGCAGTACTTC

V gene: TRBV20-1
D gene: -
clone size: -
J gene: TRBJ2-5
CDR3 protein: CSAKRGRGGETQYF
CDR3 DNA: TGCAGTGCTAAAAGAGGCAGGGGAGGAGAGACCCAGTACTTC

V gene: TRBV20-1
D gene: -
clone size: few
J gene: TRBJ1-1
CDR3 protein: CSARESGQQYEAFF
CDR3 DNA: TGCAGTGCTAGGGAATCGGGACAACAGTATGAAGCTTTCTTT

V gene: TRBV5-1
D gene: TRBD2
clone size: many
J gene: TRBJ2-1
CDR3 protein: CASSTRLAGSYNEQFF
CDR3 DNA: TGCGCCAGCAGCACCCGACTAGCGGGTTCCTACAATGAGCAGTTCTTC